What follows are 8 T cell receptor beta chains derived from one specimen sequenced in a study of shared clonotypes between healthy human individuals. In the naive CD8 group, cells lacked CD45RO and were positively selected for CCR7, so terminally differentiated effector memory CD45RA+ cells were left out. This table comes from immunoSEQ multiplex PCR, and its TCRdb copy is limited to in-frame clones, with some not included. The data show about 870,000 clones, more than 85% seen once. Specimen: naive CD8+ T cells sorted from blood. The receptors were gathered from a man aged 30 to 45 in good health.

This clone showed up just once. The V gene is TRBV25-1, the J gene TRBJ1-4; possible D gene TRBD1, 5 bases. CDR3 length equals 15 residues. V was cut by 1 base and J by 4 bases, with 10 bases left in between. CDR1 MGHDK and CDR2 SYGVNS come from the germline V gene. The CDR3 sequence is CASSEFGGGNEKLFF. CDR3 coding DNA: TGTGCCAGCAGTGAATTCGGGGGAGGTAATGAAAAACTGTTTTTT.

Notes on this clone: Other DNA variants within this sample encode the same CDR3. The J gene is TRBJ2-3, the V gene TRBV9; D is perhaps TRBD2 (5 bases). Germline assignment: CDR1 SGDLS and CDR2 YYNGEE. The CDR3 is made up of 15 amino acids. The V and J ends lost 3 bases and 0 bases respectively, with 11 bases between them. The CDR3 reads CASSGTELSTDTQYF. The CDR3 DNA reads as TGTGCCAGCAGCGGGACTGAACTAAGCACAGATACGCAGTATTTT.

This clone was seen at least ten times. The same CDR3 is also encoded by other DNA sequences in this sample. V and J are TRBV11-2 and TRBJ2-7; D not certain. The V gene's germline CDR1 is SGHAT and CDR2 FQNNGV. Trimming stripped 4 bases from V and 3 bases from J, with 7 bases between. This CDR3 contains 12 residues. The CDR3 bases are TGTGCCAGCAGCTCACAGAACTACGAGCAGTACTTC. It specifies CASSSQNYEQYF.

The chain combines TRBV6-1 with TRBJ2-1; TRBD2 agrees at 10 bases. V shed 4 bases, J shed 2 bases, and the junction held 8 bases outside the gene matches. The germline V gene has CDR1 MNHNS and CDR2 SASEGT. The CDR3 sequence is 17 residues long. In DNA, the CDR3 is TGTGCCAGCAGTGGGTCCGGGACTAGCGCCGCCTACAATGAGCAGTTCTTC. Protein: CASSGSGTSAAYNEQFF.

J is TRBJ2-7 and V is TRBV15, with 9 bases identical to TRBD2. J gave up 3 bases and V 6 bases, and 3 bases lay outside the gene matches. The CDR3 length is 13 residues. CDR1 LNHNV and CDR2 YYDKDF come from the germline V gene (reference sequence). CDR3 residues: CATRTSGFYEQYF. DNA of the CDR3: TGTGCCACCAGGACTAGCGGATTCTACGAGCAGTACTTC.

This clone is a singleton in its sample. J is TRBJ2-7 and V is TRBV7-8; the D is unclear. V lost 0 bases to trimming and J lost 3 bases, with 9 bases between them. Germline V gene data show CDR1 as SGHVS and CDR2 as FQNEAQ. This CDR3 region has 14 residues. This CDR3 is CASSLAVHDYEQYF. The CDR3 nucleotides read TGTGCCAGCAGCTTAGCTGTTCATGACTACGAGCAGTACTTC.

This chain uses TRBV29-1 with TRBJ1-2; the D is unclear. CDR3 size: 11 residues. Trimming pared 6 bases from V and 9 bases from J, leaving 14 bases between. CDR1 is SQVTM and CDR2 is ANQGSEA in the germline V gene. This chain's CDR3 is CSVRVEGRYTF. In DNA, the CDR3 is TGCAGCGTCCGCGTTGAGGGTCGCTACACCTTC.

The chain has TRBV6-1 and TRBJ2-1, with 8 nucleotides matching TRBD1. Germline lookup yields CDR1 MNHNS and CDR2 SASEGT. The CDR3 runs to 16 residues. J lost 1 base, V lost 2 bases, and 4 bases had no gene match. CDR3 in DNA: TGTGCCAGCAGTGAACCGGGACAGGTATCCTACAATGAGCAGTTCTTC. This translates into CASSEPGQVSYNEQFF.